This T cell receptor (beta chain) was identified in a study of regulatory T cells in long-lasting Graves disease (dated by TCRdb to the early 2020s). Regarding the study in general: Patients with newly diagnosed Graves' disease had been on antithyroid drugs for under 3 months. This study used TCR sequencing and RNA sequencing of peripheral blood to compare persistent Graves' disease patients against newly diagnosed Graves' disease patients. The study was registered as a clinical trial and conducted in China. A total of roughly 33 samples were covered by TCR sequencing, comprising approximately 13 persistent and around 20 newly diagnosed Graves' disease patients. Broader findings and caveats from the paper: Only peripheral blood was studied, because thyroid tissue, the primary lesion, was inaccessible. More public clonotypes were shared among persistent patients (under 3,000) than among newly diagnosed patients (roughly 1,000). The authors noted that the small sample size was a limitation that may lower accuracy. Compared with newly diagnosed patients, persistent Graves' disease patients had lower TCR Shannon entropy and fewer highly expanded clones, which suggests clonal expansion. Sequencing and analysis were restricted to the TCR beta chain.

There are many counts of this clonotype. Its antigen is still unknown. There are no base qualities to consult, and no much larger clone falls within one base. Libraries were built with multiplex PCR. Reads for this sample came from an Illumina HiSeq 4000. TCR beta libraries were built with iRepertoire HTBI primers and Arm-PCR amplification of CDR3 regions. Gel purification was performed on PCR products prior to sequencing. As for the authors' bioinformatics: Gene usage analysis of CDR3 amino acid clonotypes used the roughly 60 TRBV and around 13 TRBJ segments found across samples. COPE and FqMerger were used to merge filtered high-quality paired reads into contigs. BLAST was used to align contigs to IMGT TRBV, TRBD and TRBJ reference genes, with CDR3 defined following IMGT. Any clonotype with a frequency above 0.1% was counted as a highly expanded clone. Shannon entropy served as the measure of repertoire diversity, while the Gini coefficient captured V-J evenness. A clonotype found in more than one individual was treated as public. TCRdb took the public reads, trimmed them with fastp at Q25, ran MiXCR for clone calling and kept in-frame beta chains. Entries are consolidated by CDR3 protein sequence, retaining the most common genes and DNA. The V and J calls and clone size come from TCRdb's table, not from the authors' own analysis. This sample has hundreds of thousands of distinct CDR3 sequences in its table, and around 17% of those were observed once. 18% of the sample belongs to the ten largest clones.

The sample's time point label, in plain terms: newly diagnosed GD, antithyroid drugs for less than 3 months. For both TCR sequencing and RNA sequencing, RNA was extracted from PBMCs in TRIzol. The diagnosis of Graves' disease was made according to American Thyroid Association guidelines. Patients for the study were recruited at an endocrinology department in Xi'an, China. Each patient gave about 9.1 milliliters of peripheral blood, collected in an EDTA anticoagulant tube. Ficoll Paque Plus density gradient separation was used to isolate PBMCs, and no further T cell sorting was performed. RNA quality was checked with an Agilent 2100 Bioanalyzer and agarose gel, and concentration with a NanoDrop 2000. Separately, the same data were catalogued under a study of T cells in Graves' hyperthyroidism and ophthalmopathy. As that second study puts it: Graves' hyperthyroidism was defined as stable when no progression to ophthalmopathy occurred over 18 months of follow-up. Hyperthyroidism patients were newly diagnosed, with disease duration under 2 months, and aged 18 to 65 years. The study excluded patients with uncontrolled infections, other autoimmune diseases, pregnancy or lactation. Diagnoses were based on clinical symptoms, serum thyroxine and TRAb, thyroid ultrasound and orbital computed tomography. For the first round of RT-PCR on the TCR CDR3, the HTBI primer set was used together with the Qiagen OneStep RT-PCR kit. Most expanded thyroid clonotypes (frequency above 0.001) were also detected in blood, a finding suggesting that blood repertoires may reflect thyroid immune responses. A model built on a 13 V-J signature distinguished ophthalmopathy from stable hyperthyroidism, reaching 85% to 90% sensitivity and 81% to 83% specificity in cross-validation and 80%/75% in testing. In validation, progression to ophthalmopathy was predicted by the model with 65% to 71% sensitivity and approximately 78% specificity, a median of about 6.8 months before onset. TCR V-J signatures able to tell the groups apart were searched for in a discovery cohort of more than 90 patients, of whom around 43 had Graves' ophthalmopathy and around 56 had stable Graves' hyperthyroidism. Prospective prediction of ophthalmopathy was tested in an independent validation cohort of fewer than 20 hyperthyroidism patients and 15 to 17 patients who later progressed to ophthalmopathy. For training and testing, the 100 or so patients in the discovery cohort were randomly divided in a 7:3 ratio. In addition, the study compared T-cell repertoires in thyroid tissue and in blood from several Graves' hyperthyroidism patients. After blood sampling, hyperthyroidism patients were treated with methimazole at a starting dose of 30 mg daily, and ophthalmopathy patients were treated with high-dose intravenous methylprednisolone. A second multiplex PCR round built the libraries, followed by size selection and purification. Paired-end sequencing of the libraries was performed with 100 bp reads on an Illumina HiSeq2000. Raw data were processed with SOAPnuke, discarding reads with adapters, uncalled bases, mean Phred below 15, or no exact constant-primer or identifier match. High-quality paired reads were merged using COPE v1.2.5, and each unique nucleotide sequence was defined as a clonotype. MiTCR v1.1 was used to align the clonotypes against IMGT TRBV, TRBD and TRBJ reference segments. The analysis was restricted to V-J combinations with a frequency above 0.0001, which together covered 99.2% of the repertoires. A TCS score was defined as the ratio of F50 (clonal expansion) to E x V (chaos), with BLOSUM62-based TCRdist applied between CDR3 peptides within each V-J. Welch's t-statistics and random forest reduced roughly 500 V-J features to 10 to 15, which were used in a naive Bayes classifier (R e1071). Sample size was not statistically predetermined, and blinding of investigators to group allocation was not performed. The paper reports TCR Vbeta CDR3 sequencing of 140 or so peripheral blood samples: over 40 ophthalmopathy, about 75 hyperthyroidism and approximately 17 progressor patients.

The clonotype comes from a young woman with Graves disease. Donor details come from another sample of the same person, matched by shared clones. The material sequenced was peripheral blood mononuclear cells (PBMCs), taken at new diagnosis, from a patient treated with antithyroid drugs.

The sequenced DNA is TGTGCCAGCAGGGTAGCCTCCTTGGGGCCCCAGCATTTT. The translation is CASRVASLGPQHF. The receptor chain draws on TRBV28 and TRBJ1-5; no D gene can be assigned with confidence. CDR1 and CDR2 (MDHEN, SYDVKM) derive from the germline V gene. There are 13 amino acids in the CDR3, from cysteine to phenylalanine inclusive. Only the CDR3 DNA is retained, 39 bases long and in frame from the first base. V is cut by 6 bases and J by 9 bases, and the space between the germline ends is 15 bases.